This T cell receptor (beta chain) stems from a study of blood T cells in healthy people across ages. General study findings and limits: Unknown donor CMV status possibly confounded expanded clonotype changes. Significant beta diversity loss was already apparent by age roughly 40, declining roughly linearly. One million T cells yielded diversity estimates that were considered underestimates.

The V gene lost 5 bases and the J gene lost 4 bases, with 14 bases spanning the gap. The CDR3 extends over 14 amino acids. Looked up from germline, CDR1 is SGHTA and CDR2 is FQGNSA. In regard to this clonotype: Antigen: not known.

A second roughly 7 to 11 cycle PCR used barcoded and J-beta primers. TCRdb reanalysed the 5' RACE reads using MiXCR and keeps one entry per CDR3 protein. The data hold around 1.5 million distinct CDR3 sequences, with roughly 32% observed a single time. Aged roughly 6 to 90, donors were systemically healthy Caucasians from Russia. The material sequenced was blood. The TCR was taken from a woman in her twenties or thirties in good health. The chain joins TRBV7-2 to TRBJ2-5; D not certain. CDR3 residues: CASSPETVGETQYF. For the CDR3, the DNA is TGTGCCAGCAGCCCAGAGACGGTTGGAGAGACCCAGTACTTC.